This entry lists 12 T cell receptor beta chains sequenced from one sample in a study of T-cell memory formation after mild COVID-19. TCRdb reprocessed the 5' RACE reads with MiXCR, giving one entry per CDR3 protein. The table records about 180,000 distinct CDR3 sequences, roughly 16% of them present only once. Sequenced input: PBMCs or a T cell subset sorted from them (not recorded which). These receptors originate from an adult woman who had mild COVID-19 (a few samples of this study predate the infection). Cell type and time point are not known.

This chain joins TRBV9 and TRBJ1-1; no definite D call. Germline-derived CDR1 and CDR2 are SGDLS and YYNGEE. This CDR3 has 15 amino acids. The V end was cut by 4 bases, the J end by 2 bases, with 15 bases between. As DNA, the CDR3 is TGTGCCAGCAGCCCGCGACCCACACGCAACACTGAAGCTTTCTTT. Its translation: CASSPRPTRNTEAFF.

This clonotype was observed a handful of times. V usage is TRBV3-1 and J usage is TRBJ1-1, with D possibly matching TRBD1 (5 bases). Trimming removed 8 bases from V and 1 base from J, with 8 bases in between. This CDR3 has 12 amino acids. Per the germline V gene, CDR1 is LGHDT and CDR2 is YNNKEL (reference sequence). CDR3 amino acids: CASRQRNTEAFF. The CDR3 nucleotides read TGTGCCAGCCGACAGAGGAACACTGAAGCTTTCTTT.

There are a few counts of this clonotype. The chain employs TRBV7-2 and TRBJ2-7, with a tentative D call TRBD1 (6 bases). The CDR3 runs 15 residues. V dropped 6 bases and J dropped 3 bases, with 18 bases sitting between them. The germline V gene encodes CDR1 SGHTA and CDR2 FQGNSA. The DNA for the CDR3 is TGTGCCAGCAGTCCAGCCCCCAGGGGTAACTACGAGCAGTACTTC. Translated, it gives CASSPAPRGNYEQYF.

A word on this clonotype: The junction does not match germline at one end; this may be a read error. The chain employs TRBV4-3 and TRBJ2-1, with D hard to call. CDR1 is LGHNA, CDR2 YSLEER, per germline. The CDR3 spans 12 residues. The CDR3 DNA reads TGCGCCAACAGCCGGACGGACAATGAGCAGTTCTTC. It translates to CANSRTDNEQFF.

This clonotype came up a few times. The V gene is TRBV5-1, the J gene TRBJ2-1, with 7 bases that match TRBD2. The CDR3 totals 16 residues. Germline CDR1 and CDR2: SGHRS and YFSETQ. J gave up 7 bases and V 5 bases, and 15 bases lay outside the gene matches. CDR3 amino acids: CASRLPYQRGLNEQFF. DNA for the CDR3: TGCGCCAGCAGGCTGCCCTACCAGCGGGGTTTAAATGAGCAGTTCTTC.

V and J are TRBV7-8 and TRBJ1-1; possible D gene TRBD1, 5 bases. Germline lookup yields CDR1 SGHVS and CDR2 FQNEAQ. The CDR3 contains 14 residues. V was cut by 1 base and J by 6 bases, with 12 bases left in between. CDR3 sequence: CASSLVPQGAEAFF. DNA for the CDR3: TGTGCCAGCAGCTTAGTCCCGCAGGGTGCTGAAGCTTTCTTT.

V usage is TRBV30 and J usage is TRBJ1-5; the match to TRBD1 covers 9 bases. CDR3 size: 17 residues. V trimming: 0 bases; J trimming: 11 bases; junction bases outside the gene matches: 17. CDR1 is GTSNPN, CDR2 SVGIG, per germline (reference sequence). CDR3 amino acids: CAWSVGPPDRGVAAQHF. The CDR3 nucleotides are TGTGCCTGGAGTGTAGGCCCACCGGACAGGGGCGTAGCGGCCCAGCATTTT. The full variable domain, completed using reference TRBV30 and TRBJ1-5, is SQTIHQWPATLVQPVGSPLSLECTVEGTSNPNLYWYRQAAGRGLQLLFYSVGIGQISSEVPQNLSASRPQDRQFILSSKKLLLSDSGFYLCAWSVGPPDRGVAAQHFGDGTRLSIL.

The chain is built from TRBV3-1 and TRBJ2-1, with a tentative D call TRBD1 (6 bases). CDR3 length: 15 residues. The germline V gene encodes CDR1 LGHDT and CDR2 YNNKEL (reference sequence). Trimming removed 3 bases from V and 9 bases from J, with 18 bases in between. The CDR3: CASSHLGTPSGEQFF. The CDR3 bases are TGTGCCAGCAGCCATTTAGGGACACCTTCTGGTGAGCAGTTCTTC.

This clonotype was found many times. The chain employs TRBV5-1 and TRBJ2-1, with 8 positions matching TRBD2. The CDR3 is 15 amino acids. Unmatched junction bases numbered 10, after V lost 7 bases and J lost 4 bases. Germline V gene lookup returns CDR1 SGHRS and CDR2 YFSETQ. The DNA of the CDR3 is TGCGCCAGCGTCCATACTAGCGGATCTTACAATGAGCAGTTCTTC. Translation: CASVHTSGSYNEQFF. The whole variable domain, filled in from reference TRBV5-1 and TRBJ2-1, reads KAGVTQTPRYLIKTRGQQVTLSCSPISGHRSVSWYQQTPGQGLQFLFEYFSETQRNKGNFPGRFSGRQFSNSRSEMNVSTLELGDSALYLCASVHTSGSYNEQFFGPGTRLTVL.

This clonotype was observed a handful of times. The V call is TRBV27, the J call TRBJ2-7; 9 bases map to TRBD1. This CDR3 is 15 amino acids long. Germline-derived CDR1 and CDR2 are MNHEY and SMNVEV (reference sequence). J gave up 5 bases and V 6 bases, and 11 bases lay outside the gene matches. DNA of the CDR3: TGTGCCAGCAGGCCGTTAGGACAGGGGAACGACGAGCAGTACTTC. It codes for CASRPLGQGNDEQYF.

J is TRBJ2-7 and V is TRBV7-2; D unclear. The CDR3 contains 13 residues. With 0 bases removed from V and 5 bases from J, the gap between germline ends came to 8 bases. Germline CDR1 and CDR2: SGHTA and FQGNSA. CDR3 sequence: CASSLAGIHEQYF. CDR3 coding DNA: TGTGCCAGCAGCTTAGCAGGGATCCACGAGCAGTACTTC.

This clonotype was detected many times. This chain connects TRBV4-1 to TRBJ2-5; the D is unclear. Trimming removed 3 bases at V and 2 bases at J, with 10 bases between. The CDR3 contains 14 residues. CDR1 and CDR2 (germline): MGHRA, YSYEKL. The CDR3 DNA follows: TGCGCCAGCAGCCAGCAGACCCTGCAAGAGACCCAGTACTTC. This sequence encodes CASSQQTLQETQYF.